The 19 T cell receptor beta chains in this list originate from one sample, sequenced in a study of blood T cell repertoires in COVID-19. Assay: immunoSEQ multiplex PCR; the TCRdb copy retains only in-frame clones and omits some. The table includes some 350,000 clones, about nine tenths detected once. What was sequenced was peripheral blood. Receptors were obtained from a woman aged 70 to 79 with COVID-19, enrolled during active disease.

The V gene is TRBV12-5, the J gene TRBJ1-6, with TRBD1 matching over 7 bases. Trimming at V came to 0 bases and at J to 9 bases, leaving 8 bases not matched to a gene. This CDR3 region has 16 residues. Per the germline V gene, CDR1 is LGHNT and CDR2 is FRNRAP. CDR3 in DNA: TGTGCTAGTGGTTTGGTCGTCGACAGGGTAGGTTCACCCCTCCACTTT. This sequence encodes CASGLVVDRVGSPLHF.

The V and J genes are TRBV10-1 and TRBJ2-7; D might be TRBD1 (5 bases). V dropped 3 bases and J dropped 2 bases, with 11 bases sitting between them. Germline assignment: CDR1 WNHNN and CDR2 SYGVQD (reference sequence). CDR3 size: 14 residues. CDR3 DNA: TGCGCCAGCAGTGAAGCAGGGCTCCCCTACGAGCAGTACTTC. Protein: CASSEAGLPYEQYF.

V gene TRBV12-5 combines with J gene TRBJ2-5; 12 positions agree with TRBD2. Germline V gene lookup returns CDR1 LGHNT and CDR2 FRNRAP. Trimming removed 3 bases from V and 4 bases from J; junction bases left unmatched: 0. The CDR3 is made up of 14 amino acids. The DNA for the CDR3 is TGTGCTAGTGGTTTACTAGCGGGGGGAGAGACCCAGTACTTC. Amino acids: CASGLLAGGETQYF.

The CDR3 region has the DNA TGCGCCAGCAGTCCTGGATGGGCGGGGGGCACAGATACGCAGTATTTT. As protein: CASSPGWAGGTDTQYF. The V gene is TRBV5-1, the J gene TRBJ2-3; 7 positions agree with TRBD2. Germline V gene sequence: CDR1 SGHRS, CDR2 YFSETQ. J lost 1 base, V lost 5 bases, and 10 bases had no gene match. The CDR3 is made up of 16 amino acids.

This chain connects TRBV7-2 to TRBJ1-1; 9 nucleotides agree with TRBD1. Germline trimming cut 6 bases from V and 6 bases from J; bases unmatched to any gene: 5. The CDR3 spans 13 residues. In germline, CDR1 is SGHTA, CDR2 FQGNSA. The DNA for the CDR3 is TGTGCCAGCAGTTACAGGGGGCGTCCTGAAGCTTTCTTT. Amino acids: CASSYRGRPEAFF.

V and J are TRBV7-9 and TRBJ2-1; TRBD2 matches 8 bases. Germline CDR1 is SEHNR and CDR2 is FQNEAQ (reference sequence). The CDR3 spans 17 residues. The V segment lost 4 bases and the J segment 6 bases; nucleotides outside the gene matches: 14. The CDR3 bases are TGTGCCAGCAGCTGGGTTGTTTCCGCGGGGGGCATCAATGAGCAGTTCTTC. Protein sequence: CASSWVVSAGGINEQFF.

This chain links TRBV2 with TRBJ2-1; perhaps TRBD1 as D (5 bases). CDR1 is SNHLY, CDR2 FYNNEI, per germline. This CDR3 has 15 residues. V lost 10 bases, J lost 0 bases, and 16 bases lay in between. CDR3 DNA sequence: TGTGCCAACCCGCAGGGTTCCAGCTCCTACAATGAGCAGTTCTTC. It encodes CANPQGSSSYNEQFF.

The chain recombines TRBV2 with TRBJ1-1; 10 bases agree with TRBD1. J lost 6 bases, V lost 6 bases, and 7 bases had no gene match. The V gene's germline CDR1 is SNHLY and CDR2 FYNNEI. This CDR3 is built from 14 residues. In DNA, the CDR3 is TGTGCCAGCAGGGTGGGACAGGGGATGTCTGAAGCTTTCTTT. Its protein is CASRVGQGMSEAFF. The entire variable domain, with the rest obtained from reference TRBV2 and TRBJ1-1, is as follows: EPEVTQTPSHQVTQMGQEVILRCVPISNHLYFYWYRQILGQKVEFLVSFYNNEISEKSEIFDDQFSVERPDGSNFTLKIRSTKLEDSAMYFCASRVGQGMSEAFFGQGTRLTVV.

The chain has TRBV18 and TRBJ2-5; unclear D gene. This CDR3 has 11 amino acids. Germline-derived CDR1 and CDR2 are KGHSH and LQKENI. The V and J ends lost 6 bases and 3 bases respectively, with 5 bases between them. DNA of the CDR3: TGTGCCAGCTCGCGCAAAGAGACCCAGTACTTC. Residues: CASSRKETQYF.

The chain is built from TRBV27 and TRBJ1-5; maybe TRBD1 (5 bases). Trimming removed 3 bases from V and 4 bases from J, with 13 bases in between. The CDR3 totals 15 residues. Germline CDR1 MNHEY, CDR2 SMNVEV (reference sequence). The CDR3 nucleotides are TGTGCCAGCAGTTTGGAGGGGCGCGGGAATCAGCCCCAGCATTTT. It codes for CASSLEGRGNQPQHF.

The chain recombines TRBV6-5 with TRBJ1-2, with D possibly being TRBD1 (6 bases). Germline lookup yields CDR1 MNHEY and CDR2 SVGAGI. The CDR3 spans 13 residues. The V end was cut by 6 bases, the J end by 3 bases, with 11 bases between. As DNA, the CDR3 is TGTGCCAGCAGATCCGGACAGTACTATGGCTACACCTTC. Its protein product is CASRSGQYYGYTF.

CDR3 sequence: CASSLTGRTEAFF. CDR3 sequence (DNA): TGTGCCAGCAGCTTAACAGGGCGCACTGAAGCTTTCTTT. This chain joins TRBV7-2 and TRBJ1-1; the D gene is possibly TRBD1 (6 bases). This CDR3 is built from 13 residues. CDR1 SGHTA and CDR2 FQGNSA come from the germline V gene. With 2 bases removed from V and 4 bases from J, the gap between germline ends came to 8 bases.

CDR3 bases: TGTGCCAGCAGCCAAGGGAGGAACTATGGCTACACCTTC. Translation: CASSQGRNYGYTF. V is TRBV14 and J is TRBJ1-2, with D hard to call. Germline V gives CDR1 SGHDN, CDR2 FVKESK. Trimming left V 1 base short and J 2 bases short, with 5 bases between. The CDR3 has 13 residues.

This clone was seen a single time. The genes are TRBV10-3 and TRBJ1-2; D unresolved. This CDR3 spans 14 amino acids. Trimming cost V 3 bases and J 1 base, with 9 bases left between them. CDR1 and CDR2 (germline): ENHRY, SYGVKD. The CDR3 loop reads CAISDSADNYGYTF. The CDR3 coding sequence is TGTGCCATCAGTGACTCAGCGGATAACTATGGCTACACCTTC.

This CDR3 reads CASSSTPPYEQYF. The DNA for the CDR3 is TGTGCCAGCTCCTCTACCCCCCCTTACGAGCAGTACTTC. The chain carries TRBV7-2 and TRBJ2-7; D is uncertain. The CDR3 has 13 amino acids. Trimming pared 8 bases from V and 4 bases from J, leaving 15 bases between. Germline V gene data show CDR1 as SGHTA and CDR2 as FQGNSA.

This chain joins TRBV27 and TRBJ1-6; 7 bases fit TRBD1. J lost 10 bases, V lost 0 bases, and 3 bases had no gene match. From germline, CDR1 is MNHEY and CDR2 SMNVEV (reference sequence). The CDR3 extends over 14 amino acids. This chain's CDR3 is CASSLSSGQSPLHF. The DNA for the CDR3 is TGTGCCAGCAGTTTATCGTCGGGACAGTCACCCCTCCACTTT.

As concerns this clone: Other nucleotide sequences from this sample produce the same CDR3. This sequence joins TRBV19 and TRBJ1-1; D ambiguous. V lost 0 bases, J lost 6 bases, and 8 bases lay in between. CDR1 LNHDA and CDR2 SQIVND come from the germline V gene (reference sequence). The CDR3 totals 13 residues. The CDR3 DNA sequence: TGTGCCAGTAGTATAGACAGAGACTCTGAAGCTTTCTTT. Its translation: CASSIDRDSEAFF. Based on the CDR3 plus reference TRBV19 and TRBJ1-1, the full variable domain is DGGITQSPKYLFRKEGQNVTLSCEQNLNHDAMYWYRQDPGQGLRLIYYSQIVNDFQKGDIAEGYSVSREKKESFPLTVTSAQKNPTAFYLCASSIDRDSEAFFGQGTRLTVV.

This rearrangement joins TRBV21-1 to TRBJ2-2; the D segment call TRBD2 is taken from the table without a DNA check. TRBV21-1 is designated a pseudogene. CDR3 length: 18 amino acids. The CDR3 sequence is CASNRGGTSGANTGELFF. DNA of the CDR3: TGTGCCAGCAACCGAGGGGGCACTAGCGGGGCAAACACCGGGGAGCTGTTTTTT.

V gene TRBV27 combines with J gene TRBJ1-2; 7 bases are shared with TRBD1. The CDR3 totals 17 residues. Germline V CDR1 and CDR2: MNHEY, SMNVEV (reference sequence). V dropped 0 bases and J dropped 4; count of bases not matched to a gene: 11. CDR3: CASSLSTGLGISYGYTF. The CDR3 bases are TGTGCCAGCAGTTTATCGACAGGGCTAGGTATATCCTATGGCTACACCTTC.